This T cell receptor beta chain was observed in a study of Graves' ophthalmopathy and Graves' hyperthyroidism. Study observations and caveats: Ophthalmopathy versus stable hyperthyroidism: 13-signature model gave 85% to 90% sensitivity, just under 82% specificity. Detected in blood as well were most expanded thyroid clonotypes with frequency above 0.001. Its predictions of ophthalmopathy progression gave the model 60% to 71% sensitivity and 72% to 80% specificity.

Clinical symptoms, serum thyroxine, TRAb, thyroid ultrasound and orbital computed tomography formed the basis of diagnosis. RNA transcripts yielded amplified TCR beta CDR3 regions. First-round RT-PCR relied on HTBI primers, and a second-round multiplex PCR came next. MiXCR, applied by TCRdb to the multiplex PCR reads, yields one record per CDR3 protein. Of about 600,000 distinct CDR3 sequences detected, 35% to 40% appear once; the ten largest clones hold about 4.2%. Regarding this clonotype: No antigen is known for it. One end of the junction is discordant with germline, which a read error may explain.

Germline V gene sequence: CDR1 KGHDR, CDR2 SFDVKD. The CDR3 totals 15 residues. The clonotype was recovered from an adult man with Graves' hyperthyroidism. The specimen was peripheral blood or thyroid tissue (not recorded which). This rearrangement joins TRBV24-1 to TRBJ1-5, with 8 bases identical to TRBD1. The CDR3 coding sequence is TGTACCACCAGTGCCGGACAGGGAGATTACGAGCCCCAGCACTTT. It yields the protein CTTSAGQGDYEPQHF.